These 20 T cell receptor beta chains were sequenced from one sample in a study of cytomegalovirus exposure and HLA in healthy donors. Amplification used 60 Vbeta primers and 13 Jbeta primers. Sequenced by immunoSEQ multiplex PCR; TCRdb stores in-frame clones only, minus some. The sample lists around 90,000 clones; 86% were seen once. The material sequenced was PBMCs. These receptors came from a man aged 25-45 years in good health and CMV-seropositive.

The chain uses TRBV11-2 and TRBJ1-4; 8 nucleotides line up with TRBD1. Germline CDR1 reads SGHAT; CDR2 reads FQNNGV. The ends lost 6 bases at V and 8 bases at J; junction bases unmatched: 8. This CDR3 region has 14 residues. The DNA of the CDR3 is TGTGCCAGCAGTCGTGGACAGGGTAGGGAAAAACTGTTTTTT. Amino acid sequence: CASSRGQGREKLFF.

The J gene is TRBJ2-1, the V gene TRBV28; tentative D call: TRBD2 (5 bases). Germline V lookup: CDR1 MDHEN, CDR2 SYDVKM. This CDR3 is built from 12 residues. Deletions cut 8 bases from V and 4 bases from J, with 9 bases between. The CDR3 nucleotides read TGTGCCAGCGGACTGCTGTACAATGAGCAGTTCTTC. Protein: CASGLLYNEQFF.

The chain recombines TRBV4-1 with TRBJ1-4, with 8 bases fitting TRBD1. The CDR3 loop spans 16 amino acids. CDR1 is MGHRA and CDR2 is YSYEKL in the germline V gene. Losses at the gene ends were 0 bases for V and 11 bases for J; bases not matched to a gene: 11. The DNA for the CDR3 is TGCGCCAGCAGCCAAGATCCCGGGACAGGCGCGGGGAAACTGTTTTTT. This gives the protein CASSQDPGTGAGKLFF.

This clone has just a few counts. The V and J genes are TRBV15 and TRBJ2-1; D is possibly TRBD2 (5 bases). Germline-derived CDR1 and CDR2 are LNHNV and YYDKDF (reference sequence). Trimming took off 0 bases at V and 1 base at J, with 16 bases between the two ends. The CDR3 length is 18 residues. The CDR3: CATSRDPLGRSSYNEQFF. DNA for the CDR3: TGTGCCACCAGCAGAGATCCTTTAGGGAGATCTTCCTACAATGAGCAGTTCTTC.

V usage is TRBV19 and J usage is TRBJ2-5, with 10 bases fitting TRBD2. The ends lost 4 bases at V and 3 bases at J; junction bases unmatched: 5. The CDR3 has 15 residues. Per germline, CDR1 LNHDA and CDR2 SQIVND (reference sequence). Here the CDR3 DNA reads TGTGCCAGTAGTAAGGGACTAGCGTTAAAAGAGACCCAGTACTTC. This encodes CASSKGLALKETQYF.

DNA for the CDR3: TGTGCCAGCACCTTAGCGGGAGGGTCCTACAATGAGCAGTTCTTC. This translates into CASTLAGGSYNEQFF. The chain employs TRBV6-5 and TRBJ2-1; 11 bases match TRBD2. Per the germline V gene, CDR1 is MNHEY and CDR2 is SVGAGI. The CDR3 contains 15 residues. J lost 1 base, V lost 7 bases, and 3 bases had no gene match.

The V and J genes are TRBV5-1 and TRBJ2-5; 9 nucleotides match TRBD1. Germline CDR1 reads SGHRS; CDR2 reads YFSETQ. The CDR3 covers 14 residues. V dropped 5 bases and J dropped 4; count of bases not matched to a gene: 6. The CDR3 region has the DNA TGCGCCAGCAGTGGCCGGGACAGGGCAGAGACCCAGTACTTC. It translates to CASSGRDRAETQYF.

The chain carries TRBV4-1 and TRBJ1-5, with TRBD1 identical over 7 bases. This CDR3 is built from 15 residues. J was trimmed by 5 bases and V by 2 bases; bases with no gene match: 6. The V gene's germline CDR1 is MGHRA and CDR2 YSYEKL. The CDR3 DNA reads as TGCGCCAGCAGCCAATACAGGGGAGGCTATCAGCCCCAGCATTTT. Protein product: CASSQYRGGYQPQHF.

V is TRBV5-1 and J is TRBJ2-7; 8 bases fit TRBD1. Germline CDR1 and CDR2: SGHRS and YFSETQ. After removal of 5 bases from V and 2 bases from J, the junction contained 9 bases not matched to a gene. The CDR3 extends over 15 amino acids. The CDR3, as DNA: TGCGCCAGCAGGCCCTGGACAGGGACTCCCTACGAGCAGTACTTC. Its translation: CASRPWTGTPYEQYF.

The chain couples TRBV2 to TRBJ2-7, with 7 bases lining up with TRBD1. The trim removed 6 bases at V and 2 bases at J, leaving 4 bases unmatched. The CDR3 totals 13 residues. Germline V gene lookup returns CDR1 SNHLY and CDR2 FYNNEI. CDR3 DNA: TGTGCCAGCAGAGGGGGCGAAACCTACGAGCAGTACTTC. Encoded protein: CASRGGETYEQYF.

The gene calls are TRBV6-1 and TRBJ2-1; the match to TRBD1 covers 7 bases. The CDR3 sequence is 13 residues long. Losses at the gene ends were 6 bases for V and 4 bases for J; bases not matched to a gene: 3. CDR1 is MNHNS and CDR2 is SASEGT in the germline V gene. The CDR3 region has the DNA TGTGCCAGCAGCGGACAGGTTTACAATGAGCAGTTCTTC. Its protein is CASSGQVYNEQFF.

The J gene is TRBJ2-7, the V gene TRBV19, with 7 bases aligning to TRBD1. Germline values: CDR1 LNHDA, CDR2 SQIVND (reference sequence). The CDR3 is made up of 16 amino acids. V shed 5 bases, J shed 2 bases, and the junction held 12 bases outside the gene matches. CDR3 nucleotide sequence: TGTGCCAGTAGTTCCCGGACAGGCGCGTCGACCTACGAGCAGTACTTC. It is translated as CASSSRTGASTYEQYF.

The chain combines TRBV5-8 with TRBJ1-2, with a tentative D call TRBD1 (5 bases). The CDR3 is 15 amino acids. Looked up from germline, CDR1 is SGHTS and CDR2 is YDEGEE. Trimming shortened V by 7 bases and J by 5 bases, and 21 bases separated the two germline ends. The chain's CDR3 is CASRLGEGRSYGYTF. CDR3 DNA sequence: TGTGCCAGCCGCCTGGGGGAGGGTAGGTCGTATGGCTACACCTTC.

In its sample, this clone was seen once. The chain joins TRBV6-1 to TRBJ2-5; 12 nucleotides line up with TRBD1. Trimming took 3 bases from V and 0 from J; bases not matched to a gene: 5. Per germline, CDR1 MNHNS and CDR2 SASEGT. The CDR3 is 17 amino acids. CDR3 region: CASSDGTGGAYQETQYF. The CDR3 DNA is TGTGCCAGCAGTGATGGGACAGGGGGCGCGTACCAAGAGACCCAGTACTTC.

The chain uses TRBV27 and TRBJ1-2; TRBD1 might be the D (5 bases). The CDR3 consists of 14 residues. V was shortened by 2 bases and J by 3 bases, with 10 bases between the two germline ends. Germline loops: CDR1 MNHEY, CDR2 SMNVEV (reference sequence). The CDR3 DNA reads TGTGCCAGCAGTTTAGGTCCAGGGTACTATGGCTACACCTTC. Translated, it gives CASSLGPGYYGYTF.

The chain is built from TRBV19 and TRBJ1-2, with 7 bases lining up with TRBD1. Germline values: CDR1 LNHDA, CDR2 SQIVND (reference sequence). Germline trimming cut 6 bases from V and 8 bases from J; bases unmatched to any gene: 6. There are 12 residues in the CDR3. The CDR3 region is CASRRQGGGYTF. DNA for the CDR3: TGTGCCAGTAGAAGACAGGGCGGAGGCTACACCTTC.

This clone was detected a few times. The chain carries TRBV5-6 and TRBJ1-1; TRBD1 aligns across 11 bases. Germline V gene data show CDR1 as SGHDT and CDR2 as YYEEEE. This CDR3 region has 13 residues. V shed 0 bases and J 12 bases; nucleotides not matched to a gene: 4. The CDR3 loop reads CASSLVGTGGSFF. Written as DNA, the CDR3 is TGTGCCAGCAGCTTGGTTGGGACAGGGGGTTCTTTCTTT.

In this sample, this clone turned up a few times. The V call is TRBV6-1, the J call TRBJ2-7; weak D call: TRBD1 (5 bases). The CDR3 has 15 residues. Germline loops: CDR1 MNHNS, CDR2 SASEGT. V gave up 8 bases and J gave up 4 bases, with 21 bases separating them. The CDR3 coding sequence is TGTGCCAGCGAGCTGTACAGGACCTCTGGATACGAGCAGTACTTC. Translation: CASELYRTSGYEQYF.

The rearrangement links TRBV2 to TRBJ2-3, with 9 bases aligning to TRBD2. CDR3 length: 15 residues. Losses at the gene ends were 10 bases for V and 0 bases for J; bases not matched to a gene: 8. Germline CDR1 and CDR2: SNHLY and FYNNEI. CDR3 bases: TGTGCCACCAACTCTCTAGCGGGAAGCACAGATACGCAGTATTTT. This encodes CATNSLAGSTDTQYF.

This chain uses TRBV19 with TRBJ1-5, with D possibly matching TRBD1 (5 bases). The CDR3 has 16 residues. Trimming left V 5 bases short and J 3 bases short, with 17 bases between. Germline V lookup: CDR1 LNHDA, CDR2 SQIVND (reference sequence). The chain's CDR3 is CASSSQYRQYNQPQHF. The DNA of the CDR3 is TGTGCCAGTAGTTCCCAGTACCGACAGTACAATCAGCCCCAGCATTTT.